The 6 T cell receptor beta chains below come from one sample, sequenced in a study of STAT5B mutations in CD4+ large granular lymphocyte leukemia. Libraries were prepared by immunoSEQ multiplex PCR; TCRdb keeps only in-frame clonotypes and omits some of them. Of roughly 3,500 clones in the sample, over 75% were seen once. The sample consisted of CD4+ T cells from blood buffy coats. These TCRs come from a human donor in good health.

The rearrangement joins TRBV4-3 to TRBJ1-5; no clear D gene. Germline-derived CDR1 and CDR2 are LGHNA and YSLEER. The ends were cut back, 0 bases at V and 4 bases at J, with 13 bases in the middle. The CDR3 extends over 16 amino acids. The CDR3 DNA reads TGCGCCAGCAGCCAAGATCAATTGGGAGATAATCAGCCCCAGCATTTT. Translated, it gives CASSQDQLGDNQPQHF.

The chain links TRBV4-1 to TRBJ1-2, with 7 nucleotides matching TRBD1. CDR3 length: 17 amino acids. The germline V gene encodes CDR1 MGHRA and CDR2 YSYEKL. The J segment lost 2 bases and the V segment lost 1 base, leaving 10 bases of the junction unmatched. The CDR3 DNA reads TGCGCCAGCAGCCAAGGGCTTACAGGGGTCGGCAACTATGGCTACACCTTC. Translating it yields CASSQGLTGVGNYGYTF.

This clone was counted once. The rearrangement links TRBV7-3 to TRBJ2-1; D is possibly TRBD2 (6 bases). V lost 5 bases to trimming and J lost 4 bases, with 18 bases between them. There are 16 residues in the CDR3. Germline V gene sequence: CDR1 SGHTA, CDR2 FQGTGA. DNA for the CDR3: TGTGCCAGCAGCCCCGGGTTGGGCGGGATTTACAATGAGCAGTTCTTC. It yields the protein CASSPGLGGIYNEQFF.

The chain has TRBV6-1 and TRBJ2-2; 7 bases are shared with TRBD2. CDR1 is MNHNS, CDR2 SASEGT, per germline. The CDR3 covers 15 residues. The V gene end was trimmed by 2 bases and the J gene end by 5 bases; junction bases not matched to a gene: 5. The chain's CDR3 is CASSESGRGTGELFF. DNA for the CDR3: TGTGCCAGCAGTGAATCAGGGAGGGGAACCGGGGAGCTGTTTTTT.

The chain links TRBV27 to TRBJ2-1, with TRBD2 matching 10 bases. CDR1 is MNHEY, CDR2 SMNVEV, per germline (reference sequence). V gave up 5 bases and J gave up 9 bases; unmatched junction bases: 4. The CDR3 is 13 amino acids. This CDR3 reads CASSSGRAGEQFF. For the CDR3, the DNA is TGTGCCAGCAGTAGCGGGAGGGCGGGTGAGCAGTTCTTC.

The V and J genes are TRBV7-9 and TRBJ2-4; perhaps D is TRBD1 or TRBD2 (5 bases each). The CDR3 loop spans 13 amino acids. The ends were cut back, 5 bases at V and 5 bases at J, with 10 bases in the middle. Germline CDR1 SEHNR, CDR2 FQNEAQ (reference sequence). CDR3 sequence reads: CASSLGTENIQYF. CDR3 bases: TGTGCCAGCAGCCTCGGGACGGAAAACATTCAGTACTTC.